A selection of T cell receptor beta chains follows, all from one sample in a study of CD8+ T cells in alopecia areata. TCRdb keeps only in-frame clones here, not all; method: immunoSEQ multiplex PCR. The data show under 350,000 clones, roughly 60% seen once. The sample consisted of CD4+ T cells sorted from blood, taken at week 24, from a patient treated with tofacitinib. These receptors originate from a human donor with alopecia areata. The CDR3 runs from the conserved cysteine through the conserved F or W. Fields, in order: J gene, clone size, D gene, CDR3 length, V gene, CDR3 protein, CDR3 DNA. The D gene is left open where the match is weak. Rows may omit the clone size; those that give it use once, few, many or a size class.

J gene: TRBJ2-2
clone size: .
D gene: TRBD1
CDR3 length: 16
V gene: TRBV4-1
CDR3 protein: CASRSDRPSNTGELFF
CDR3 DNA: TGCGCCAGCAGATCGGACAGGCCTTCGAACACCGGGGAGCTGTTTTTT

J gene: TRBJ2-1
clone size: .
D gene: .
CDR3 length: 12
V gene: TRBV30
CDR3 protein: CAWSRGVNEQFF
CDR3 DNA: TGTGCCTGGAGTAGAGGGGTAAATGAGCAGTTCTTC

J gene: TRBJ2-7
clone size: .
D gene: TRBD2
CDR3 length: 15
V gene: TRBV7-2
CDR3 protein: CASSQGLAGTYEQYF
CDR3 DNA: TGTGCCAGCAGTCAGGGACTAGCGGGGACCTACGAGCAGTACTTC

J gene: TRBJ1-1
clone size: once
D gene: .
CDR3 length: 14
V gene: TRBV5-4
CDR3 protein: CASSQTGVNTEAFF
CDR3 DNA: TGTGCCAGCAGCCAGACGGGGGTCAACACTGAAGCTTTCTTT

J gene: TRBJ1-1
clone size: .
D gene: .
CDR3 length: 13
V gene: TRBV29-1
CDR3 protein: CSVVGWGDTEAFF
CDR3 DNA: TGCAGCGTTGTGGGCTGGGGGGACACTGAAGCTTTCTTT

J gene: TRBJ1-2
clone size: .
D gene: .
CDR3 length: 13
V gene: TRBV6-1
CDR3 protein: CASSGSLNYGYTF
CDR3 DNA: TGTGCCAGCAGTGGGAGTCTGAACTATGGCTACACCTTC

J gene: TRBJ2-7
clone size: few
D gene: .
CDR3 length: 15
V gene: TRBV7-2
CDR3 protein: CASSLAVGASYEQYF
CDR3 DNA: TGTGCCAGCAGCTTAGCTGTCGGGGCCTCTTACGAGCAGTACTTC

J gene: TRBJ1-6
clone size: .
D gene: .
CDR3 length: 12
V gene: TRBV6-1
CDR3 protein: CASSADRFTLHF
CDR3 DNA: TGTGCCAGCAGCGCCGACAGATTCACCCTCCACTTT

J gene: TRBJ1-6
clone size: .
D gene: TRBD1
CDR3 length: 15
V gene: TRBV6-6
CDR3 protein: CASRRGTEGNSPLHF
CDR3 DNA: TGTGCCAGCAGACGGGGGACAGAGGGTAATTCACCCCTCCACTTT

J gene: TRBJ1-6
clone size: .
D gene: .
CDR3 length: 15
V gene: TRBV6-1
CDR3 protein: CAIRKGESVFLALHF
CDR3 DNA: TGTGCCATCCGGAAGGGGGAAAGTGTATTTCTAGCCCTCCACTTT

J gene: TRBJ1-2
clone size: once
D gene: .
CDR3 length: 12
V gene: TRBV27
CDR3 protein: CASTVDSYGYTF
CDR3 DNA: TGTGCCAGCACCGTGGACTCTTATGGCTACACCTTC

J gene: TRBJ1-1
clone size: .
D gene: .
CDR3 length: 15
V gene: TRBV18
CDR3 protein: CASSQETGLNTEAFF
CDR3 DNA: TGTGCCAGCTCACAAGAGACAGGCCTGAACACTGAAGCTTTCTTT

J gene: TRBJ2-7
clone size: once
D gene: .
CDR3 length: 12
V gene: TRBV4-1
CDR3 protein: CASSQGGGKQYF
CDR3 DNA: TGCGCCAGCAGCCAAGGTGGCGGCAAGCAGTACTTC

J gene: TRBJ1-5
clone size: few
D gene: .
CDR3 length: 15
V gene: TRBV7-2
CDR3 protein: CASSLSRGGNQPQHF
CDR3 DNA: TGTGCCAGCAGCTTATCGAGGGGGGGAAACCAGCCCCAGCATTTT

J gene: TRBJ1-2
clone size: .
D gene: .
CDR3 length: 12
V gene: TRBV9
CDR3 protein: CASSVATFGYTF
CDR3 DNA: TGTGCCAGCAGCGTAGCCACATTTGGCTACACCTTC

J gene: TRBJ2-3
clone size: .
D gene: TRBD2
CDR3 length: 17
V gene: TRBV15
CDR3 protein: CATSRGSSGGSTDTQYF
CDR3 DNA: TGTGCCACCAGCAGGGGCTCTAGCGGGGGGAGCACAGATACGCAGTATTTT

J gene: TRBJ2-3
clone size: few
D gene: TRBD1
CDR3 length: 16
V gene: TRBV5-1
CDR3 protein: CASSFPGQGGGDTQYF
CDR3 DNA: TGCGCCAGCAGCTTCCCGGGACAGGGAGGAGGAGATACGCAGTATTTT

J gene: TRBJ2-5
clone size: .
D gene: .
CDR3 length: 15
V gene: TRBV4-2
CDR3 protein: CASSPQMASTETQYF
CDR3 DNA: TGTGCCAGCAGCCCTCAGATGGCAAGCACGGAGACCCAGTACTTC

J gene: TRBJ1-1
clone size: .
D gene: .
CDR3 length: 15
V gene: TRBV2
CDR3 protein: CASSGLMVMNTEAFF
CDR3 DNA: TGTGCCAGCAGTGGGTTGATGGTAATGAACACTGAAGCTTTCTTT

J gene: TRBJ2-1
clone size: .
D gene: .
CDR3 length: 15
V gene: TRBV7-9
CDR3 protein: CASSWGQLVGGEQFF
CDR3 DNA: TGTGCCAGCAGTTGGGGACAACTTGTCGGGGGAGAGCAGTTCTTC

J gene: TRBJ1-1
clone size: .
D gene: .
CDR3 length: 13
V gene: TRBV5-1
CDR3 protein: CASSSTTGLEAFF
CDR3 DNA: TGCGCCAGCAGCTCGACTACAGGGCTTGAAGCTTTCTTT

J gene: TRBJ1-6
clone size: .
D gene: .
CDR3 length: 11
V gene: TRBV2
CDR3 protein: CASSGSGPLHF
CDR3 DNA: TGTGCCAGCAGTGGGTCTGGTCCTCTCCACTTT

J gene: TRBJ1-5
clone size: .
D gene: .
CDR3 length: 14
V gene: TRBV5-5
CDR3 protein: CASSLGHSNQPQHF
CDR3 DNA: TGTGCCAGCAGCTTGGGGCATAGCAATCAGCCCCAGCATTTT

J gene: TRBJ2-3
clone size: .
D gene: .
CDR3 length: 12
V gene: TRBV30
CDR3 protein: CAWSGGTDTQYF
CDR3 DNA: TGTGCCTGGAGCGGCGGCACAGATACGCAGTATTTT

J gene: TRBJ2-7
clone size: few
D gene: .
CDR3 length: 11
V gene: TRBV18
CDR3 protein: CASSPGGEQYF
CDR3 DNA: TGTGCCAGCTCACCTGGCGGCGAGCAGTACTTC

J gene: TRBJ1-4
clone size: .
D gene: TRBD1
CDR3 length: 15
V gene: TRBV5-6
CDR3 protein: CASSLVGTEDEKLFF
CDR3 DNA: TGTGCCAGCAGCTTGGTTGGGACAGAGGATGAAAAACTGTTTTTT

J gene: TRBJ1-5
clone size: .
D gene: TRBD1
CDR3 length: 19
V gene: TRBV23-1
CDR3 protein: CASSQGRDRGVLCNQPQHF
CDR3 DNA: TGCGCCAGCAGTCAAGGACGGGACAGGGGGGTCCTGTGCAATCAGCCCCAGCATTTT

J gene: TRBJ2-6
clone size: .
D gene: .
CDR3 length: 15
V gene: TRBV5-6
CDR3 protein: CASSSLISGANVLTF
CDR3 DNA: TGTGCCAGCAGCTCTCTAATCTCTGGGGCCAACGTCCTGACTTTC

J gene: TRBJ1-4
clone size: few
D gene: TRBD1
CDR3 length: 17
V gene: TRBV4-3
CDR3 protein: CASSRGTTGGGNEKLFF
CDR3 DNA: TGCGCCAGCAGCCGGGGGACCACAGGGGGTGGTAATGAAAAACTGTTTTTT

J gene: TRBJ2-5
clone size: .
D gene: .
CDR3 length: 16
V gene: TRBV27
CDR3 protein: CASSRGGGGGLETQYF
CDR3 DNA: TGTGCCAGCAGCCGAGGGGGGGGAGGAGGCTTGGAGACCCAGTACTTC

J gene: TRBJ1-5
clone size: .
D gene: .
CDR3 length: 14
V gene: TRBV19
CDR3 protein: CASSVQGINQPQHF
CDR3 DNA: TGTGCCAGTAGTGTACAGGGAATCAATCAGCCCCAGCATTTT

J gene: TRBJ2-5
clone size: .
D gene: .
CDR3 length: 13
V gene: TRBV10-3
CDR3 protein: CAISAGREETQYF
CDR3 DNA: TGTGCCATCAGTGCAGGGCGAGAAGAGACCCAGTACTTC

J gene: TRBJ2-5
clone size: .
D gene: .
CDR3 length: 11
V gene: TRBV25-1
CDR3 protein: CASSGQVDQYF
CDR3 DNA: TGTGCCAGCAGTGGACAGGTGGACCAGTACTTC

J gene: TRBJ2-3
clone size: .
D gene: TRBD2
CDR3 length: 15
V gene: TRBV5-1
CDR3 protein: CASSPRGAGADTQYF
CDR3 DNA: TGCGCCAGCAGCCCGCGGGGGGCCGGAGCAGATACGCAGTATTTT

J gene: TRBJ2-7
clone size: .
D gene: TRBD1
CDR3 length: 15
V gene: TRBV5-1
CDR3 protein: CASSLGTGLMDEQYF
CDR3 DNA: TGCGCCAGCAGCTTAGGGACAGGCTTGATGGACGAGCAGTACTTC

J gene: TRBJ1-5
clone size: .
D gene: TRBD1
CDR3 length: 15
V gene: TRBV30
CDR3 protein: CAWNGPGTGTQPQHF
CDR3 DNA: TGTGCCTGGAATGGTCCCGGGACAGGCACTCAGCCCCAGCATTTT

J gene: TRBJ2-1
clone size: .
D gene: .
CDR3 length: 11
V gene: TRBV30
CDR3 protein: CAWSVRWSSFF
CDR3 DNA: TGTGCCTGGAGTGTACGATGGAGTTCGTTCTTC

J gene: TRBJ1-1
clone size: .
D gene: TRBD1
CDR3 length: 16
V gene: TRBV2
CDR3 protein: CASSGQGARVGTEAFF
CDR3 DNA: TGTGCCAGCAGTGGGCAGGGGGCGAGGGTGGGCACTGAAGCTTTCTTT

J gene: TRBJ1-5
clone size: .
D gene: .
CDR3 length: 13
V gene: TRBV7-2
CDR3 protein: CASSPGTGQPQHF
CDR3 DNA: TGTGCCAGCAGCCCCGGGACGGGTCAGCCCCAGCATTTT